This TCR beta chain was recovered during a study of beta chain features in type 1 diabetes. Study results and limitations: Equally in patients and controls, PCR might preferentially amplify shorter templates.

Purity exceeded 95% in all sorted populations. V gave up 4 bases and J gave up 2 bases, with 9 bases separating them. Per the germline V gene, CDR1 is MNHEY and CDR2 is SVGAGI. The CDR3 consists of 15 residues. There are a few counts of this clone. What it binds is unknown. The isolated RNA, all of it, was reverse transcribed, so expressed TCRB transcripts were what got sequenced. The table came from immunoSEQ multiplex PCR; TCRdb's copy has only in-frame clones and leaves some out. The data contain hundreds of thousands of clones, over 11% of them seen just once; the ten biggest clones take up roughly 0.036%.

Sequenced material: naive CD4+ T cells from blood. This receptor was obtained from a man younger than 40 in good health. The J gene is TRBJ2-6, the V gene TRBV6-5; TRBD1 is a possible D gene (6 bases). The CDR3 region is CASSSTGTGANVLTF. CDR3 sequence (DNA): TGTGCCAGCAGTTCCACAGGGACTGGGGCCAACGTCCTGACTTTC.